This T cell receptor (beta chain) was identified during a study of Tregs in tolerant kidney transplant recipients. Study-wide points: Changing PCR primers prevented nucleotide comparison between some patients' samples.

V dropped 0 bases and J dropped 3 bases, with 13 bases sitting between them. Per the germline V gene, CDR1 is SGHDT and CDR2 is YYEEEE. The CDR3 runs to 16 residues. The nonmyeloablative bone marrow transplants came from related graft donors, with transient mixed chimerism. Unstimulated Tregs (CD4+CD25+CD127-) and CD4+CD25- non-Tregs were sorted from PBMCs. This clone has just one count. Its antigen is not known. Sequenced by immunoSEQ multiplex PCR; TCRdb stores in-frame clones only, minus some. The sample includes roughly 80,000 clones, over 75% seen only once; the top ten take roughly 1.6%. The receptor's source is a human patient who received a combined kidney and bone marrow transplant. The graft donor may have given rise to some T cells. The chain recombines TRBV5-6 with TRBJ2-1, with D maybe TRBD2 (5 bases). The sequenced sample was CD4+ T cells from blood (PBMCs), obtained 24 months after the transplant. For the CDR3, the DNA is TGTGCCAGCAGCTTGGCCGTGCGGGCGCACTACAATGAGCAGTTCTTC. Translation gives CASSLAVRAHYNEQFF. Full variable domain (remainder filled in from reference TRBV5-6 and TRBJ2-1): DAGVTQSPTHLIKTRGQQVTLRCSPKSGHDTVSWYQQALGQGPQFIFQYYEEEERQRGNFPDRFSGHQFPNYSSELNVNALLLGDSALYLCASSLAVRAHYNEQFFGPGTRLTVL.